Detailed here is one T cell receptor beta chain. This clonotype was observed at least ten times. Its specific antigen is unknown. One base away there is no much larger clone; base qualities are not given. This entry belongs to a study of glioma-infiltrating T cells (dated by TCRdb to the mid-2010s). At the level of the whole study: TCR alpha- and beta-chain repertoires were sequenced from glioma tissue, non-neoplastic brain tissue and matched peripheral blood mononuclear cells. To measure how far tissue and blood T-cell populations diverged, each tissue-infiltrating repertoire was compared against the peripheral blood repertoire of the same patient. The paired cohort comprised three low-grade glioma patients, several primary glioblastoma patients and three non-glioma patients contributing non-neoplastic brain tissue.

Overall study results and their limits: Very few CDR3 sequences were shared between tissue and blood, attributed to high CDR3 diversity and limited sampling. The group comparisons were based on small numbers of patients: three non-neoplastic, three low-grade glioma and several glioblastoma patients. VJ-independent divergence between tissue and blood was lower than expected in non-neoplastic patients but higher than expected in all gliomas, particularly low-grade gliomas.

The iRepertoire nested amplicon-rescue multiplex PCR (arm-PCR) platform was used to amplify TCR alpha and beta CDR3 regions from RNA. The input for one-step reverse transcription and amplification was about 100-400 ng of tissue mRNA or PBMC total RNA. Following bead purification, Illumina adapters were added through a secondary multiplex PCR, and the libraries were then gel-purified between 200 and 400 bp. The libraries contained internal 6-nucleotide barcodes that were used for demultiplexing. The libraries were sequenced on an Illumina MiSeq using 2x220 or 2x250 nucleotide paired-end reads. On the study's bioinformatics: Paired reads were merged using FLASH 1.2.11 and aligned with BWA-MEM to the GRCh37 human genome, and TRA and TRB reads were then extracted. For V and J assignment, an IMGT-derived reference of cassette sequences and CDR3 motifs that included pseudogenes was used. Three-frame translation of reads was performed, and productive CDR3s were defined as those with a C...FGXG motif and no stop codons. Unique combinations of V-J cassette pair and CDR3 amino acid sequence were defined as clonotypes. Hamming distance filtering was applied to reads, with thresholds set by the sequence error rate of each sample in mapped regions. TCRdb applied fastp at Q25 and MiXCR to the public reads, then kept only in-frame beta chains. CDR3 protein duplicates are merged, each entry listing the most common genes and DNA. These V and J calls are TCRdb output, not the study's own analysis. Recorded for this sample are some 120,000 distinct CDR3 sequences; approximately 23% of them occurred a single time. The biggest ten clones account for roughly 15% of the sample.

At the junction V is shortened by 5 bases and J by 0 bases; bases outside the gene matches: 2. Its CDR3 holds 15 amino acids, cysteine through phenylalanine. Only CDR3 DNA is held: 45 bases, read in frame from base 1. The germline V gene encodes CDR1 MNHNS and CDR2 SASEGT. The sequenced sample was glioma tissue, nonneoplastic brain tissue, or PBMCs (not recorded which). The sequence joins TRBV6-1 to TRBJ2-7; the junction holds 12 bases that match TRBD2. The clonotype originates from a human donor with low-grade glioma or glioblastoma, undergoing nonglioma brain surgery, or in good health (not recorded which). The CDR3 sequence is CASSTTSGSSYEQYF. The DNA reads TGTGCCAGCAGTACGACTAGCGGGAGCTCCTACGAGCAGTACTTC.